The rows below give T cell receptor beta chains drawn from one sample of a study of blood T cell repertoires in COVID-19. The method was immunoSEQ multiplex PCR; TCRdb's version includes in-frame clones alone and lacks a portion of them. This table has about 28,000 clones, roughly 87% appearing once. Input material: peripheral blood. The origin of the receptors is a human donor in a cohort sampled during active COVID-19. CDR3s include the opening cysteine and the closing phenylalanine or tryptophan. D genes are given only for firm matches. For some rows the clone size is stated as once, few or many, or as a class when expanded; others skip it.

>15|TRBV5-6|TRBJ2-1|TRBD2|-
TGTGCCAGCAGCCAGGGACTAGCGGAGTACAATGAGCAGTTCTTC
CASSQGLAEYNEQFF
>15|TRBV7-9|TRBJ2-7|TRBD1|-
TGTGCCAGCAGCCCTAGGGGACAGGGAACTTTCGAGCAGTACTTC
CASSPRGQGTFEQYF
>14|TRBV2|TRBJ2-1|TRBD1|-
TGTGCCAGCAGCCCGCAGGGGGCTTTGAATGAGCAGTTCTTC
CASSPQGALNEQFF
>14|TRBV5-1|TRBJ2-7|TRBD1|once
TGCGCCAGCAGCTCCACGGGACAGGAGTACGAGCAGTACTTC
CASSSTGQEYEQYF
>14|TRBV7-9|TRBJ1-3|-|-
TGTGCCAGCAGCGTACAAATCTCTGGAAACACCATATATTTT
CASSVQISGNTIYF
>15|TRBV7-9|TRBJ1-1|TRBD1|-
TGTGCCAGCAGCTGGACAGGTAGCATGAACACTGAAGCTTTCTTT
CASSWTGSMNTEAFF
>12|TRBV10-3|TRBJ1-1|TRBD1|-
TGTGCCGTACAGGGTGGGGACAGGGAAGCTTTCTTT
CAVQGGDREAFF
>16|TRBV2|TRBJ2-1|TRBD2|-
TGTGCCAGCAGCTCCCTACTAGCGGGCCTCGACAATGAGCAGTTCTTC
CASSSLLAGLDNEQFF
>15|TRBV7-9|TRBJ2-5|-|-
TGTGCCAGCAGCCATAACTCAAAAGGGAGAGAGACCCAGTACTTC
CASSHNSKGRETQYF
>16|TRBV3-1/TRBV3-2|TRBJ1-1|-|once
TGTGCCAGCAGCCAAGAAATGTGGCCGTTGAACACTGAAGCTTTCTTT
CASSQEMWPLNTEAFF
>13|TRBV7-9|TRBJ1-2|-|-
TGTGCCAGCAGCTTAGAAGGGACACCACCGAGAACCTTC
CASSLEGTPPRTF
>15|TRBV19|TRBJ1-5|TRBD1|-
TGTGCCACCTCGCCGGGACAGGGGGTAAATCAGCCCCAGCATTTT
CATSPGQGVNQPQHF